This T cell receptor (beta chain) was documented in a study of blood T cells in healthy people across ages. Study results and limitations: Whereas aged donors had fewer naive CD4+ cells, long-lived donors had more of them and higher diversity. Getting older went along with TCR beta diversity per million T cells dropping roughly linearly.

A second PCR of about 7 to 12 cycles used a sample-barcoded 5' primer and a J-beta primer mix. Researchers report that a template-switch adaptor with 12 random nucleotides tagged each cDNA molecule. One entry per CDR3 protein, called by TCRdb with MiXCR from the 5' RACE reads. The sample lists approximately 810,000 distinct CDR3 sequences, 29% occurring once. Each sample yielded at least 6 million isolated PBMCs. This clonotype came up many times. The antigen is unknown. The CDR3 spans 16 residues. V trimming: 3 bases; J trimming: 1 base; junction bases outside the gene matches: 5. Germline CDR1 and CDR2: LNHNV and YYDKDF (reference sequence).

Sequencing was done on a sample of blood. This TCR derives from a woman of 80 years or more in good health. The rearrangement uses TRBV15 and TRBJ2-3; TRBD1 aligns across 9 bases. This CDR3 is CATSRGTGTRTDTQYF. DNA for the CDR3: TGTGCCACCAGCAGGGGGACAGGGACCCGCACAGATACGCAGTATTTT.